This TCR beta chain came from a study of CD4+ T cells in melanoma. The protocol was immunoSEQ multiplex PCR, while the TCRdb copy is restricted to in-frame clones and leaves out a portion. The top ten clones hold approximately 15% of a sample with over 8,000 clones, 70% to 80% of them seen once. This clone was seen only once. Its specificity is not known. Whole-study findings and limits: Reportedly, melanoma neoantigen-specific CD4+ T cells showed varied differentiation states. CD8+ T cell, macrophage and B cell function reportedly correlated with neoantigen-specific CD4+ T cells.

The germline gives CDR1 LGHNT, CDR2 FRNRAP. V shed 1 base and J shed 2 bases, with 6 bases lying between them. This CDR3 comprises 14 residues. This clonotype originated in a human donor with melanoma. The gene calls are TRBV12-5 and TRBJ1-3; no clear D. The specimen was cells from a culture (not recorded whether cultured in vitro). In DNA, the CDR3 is TGTGCTAGTGGTTTGGGGGAGACTGGAAACACCATATATTTT. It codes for CASGLGETGNTIYF.